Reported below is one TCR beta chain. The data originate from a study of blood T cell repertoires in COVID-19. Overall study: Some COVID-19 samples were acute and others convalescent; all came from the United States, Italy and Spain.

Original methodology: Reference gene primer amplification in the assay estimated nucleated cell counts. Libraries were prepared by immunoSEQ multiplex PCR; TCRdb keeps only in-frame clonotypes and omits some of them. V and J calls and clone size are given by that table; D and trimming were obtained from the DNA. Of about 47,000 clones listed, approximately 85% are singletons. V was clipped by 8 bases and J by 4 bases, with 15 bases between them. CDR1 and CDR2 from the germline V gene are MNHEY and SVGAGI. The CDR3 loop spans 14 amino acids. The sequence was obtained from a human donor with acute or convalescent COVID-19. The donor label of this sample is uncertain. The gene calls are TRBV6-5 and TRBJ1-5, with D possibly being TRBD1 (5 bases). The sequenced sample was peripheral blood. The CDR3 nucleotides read TGTGCCAGCGGGGAGGGACGTCGGAATCAGCCCCAGCATTTT. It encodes CASGEGRRNQPQHF.